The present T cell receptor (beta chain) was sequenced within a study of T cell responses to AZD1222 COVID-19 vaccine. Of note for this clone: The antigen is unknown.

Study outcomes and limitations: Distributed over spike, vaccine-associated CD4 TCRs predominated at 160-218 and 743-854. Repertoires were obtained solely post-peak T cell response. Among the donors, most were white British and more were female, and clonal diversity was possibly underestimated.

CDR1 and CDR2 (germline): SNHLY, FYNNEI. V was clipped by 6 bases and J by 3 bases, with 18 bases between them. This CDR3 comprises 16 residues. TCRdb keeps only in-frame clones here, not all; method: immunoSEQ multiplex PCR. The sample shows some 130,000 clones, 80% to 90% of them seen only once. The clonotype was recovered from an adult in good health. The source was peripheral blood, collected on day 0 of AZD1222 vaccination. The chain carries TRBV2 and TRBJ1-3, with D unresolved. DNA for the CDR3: TGTGCCAGCAGGTCTCAAACAGAAGTCTATGGAAACACCATATATTTT. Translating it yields CASRSQTEVYGNTIYF.